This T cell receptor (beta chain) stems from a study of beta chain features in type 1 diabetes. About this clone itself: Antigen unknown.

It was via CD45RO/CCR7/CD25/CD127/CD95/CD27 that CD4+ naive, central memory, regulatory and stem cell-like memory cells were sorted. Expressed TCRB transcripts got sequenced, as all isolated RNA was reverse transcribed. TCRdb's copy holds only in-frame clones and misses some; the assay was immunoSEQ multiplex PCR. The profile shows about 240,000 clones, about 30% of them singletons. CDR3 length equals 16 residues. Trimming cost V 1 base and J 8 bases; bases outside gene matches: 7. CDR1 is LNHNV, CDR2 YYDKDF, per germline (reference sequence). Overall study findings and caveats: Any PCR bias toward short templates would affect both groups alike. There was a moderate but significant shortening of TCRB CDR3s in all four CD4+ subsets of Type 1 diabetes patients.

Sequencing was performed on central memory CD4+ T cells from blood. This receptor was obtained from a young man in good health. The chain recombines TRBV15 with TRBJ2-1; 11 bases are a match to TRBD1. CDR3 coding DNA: TGTGCCACCAGCAGAGGACCGGGACAGGGGGTCGATGAGCAGTTCTTC. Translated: CATSRGPGQGVDEQFF.